This TCR beta chain emerged from a study of CD8 T cells in Susac syndrome. Study findings and constraints: The authors acknowledged that the study's TCR sequencing and HLA analysis involved relatively few individuals.

Of note for this clonotype: The antigen remains unidentified.

Sequencing of TCR beta covered CD8+ and CD4+ T cells obtained from blood. The patients who served as multiple sclerosis controls were treatment-naive and had stable or active relapsing-remitting disease that fulfilled the revised McDonald criteria. Germline assignment: CDR1 DFQATT and CDR2 SNEGSKA (reference sequence). V was trimmed by 6 bases and J by 10 bases, leaving 7 bases between them. CDR3 length equals 9 residues. After extraction with the RNeasy kit, about 0.45 to 1 ug of the RNA was reverse transcribed using random hexamers. immunoSEQ multiplex PCR amplified TCR beta CDR3 across 54 Vbeta, 13 Jbeta. TCRdb re-analysed the immunoSEQ multiplex PCR reads in MiXCR, keeping a single row per CDR3 protein. The sample has around 70,000 distinct CDR3 sequences; about 94% are singletons.

The sequence came from a human donor with multiple sclerosis. What was sequenced was CD8+ T cells from PBMCs. V gene TRBV20-1 combines with J gene TRBJ1-5, with no clear D. In DNA form, the CDR3 reads TGCAGTGCGGGCCAACCCCAGCATTTT. This codes for CSAGQPQHF.